Presented here are 7 T cell receptor beta chains from one specimen sequenced in a study of cytomegalovirus exposure and HLA in healthy donors. PCR used 60 Vbeta primers and 13 Jbeta primers. Measured with immunoSEQ multiplex PCR; TCRdb has only the in-frame clones, and not every one. This sample carries around 76,000 clones, with less than 6% going to the ten biggest clones. Sample: PBMCs. Every receptor here comes from a man aged 40-49 years in good health and CMV-seronegative.

The rearrangement links TRBV27 to TRBJ2-6, with 12 bases that match TRBD1. Germline V gene sequence: CDR1 MNHEY, CDR2 SMNVEV (reference sequence). Trimming removed 5 bases from V and 4 bases from J; junction bases left unmatched: 15. The CDR3 length is 20 residues. The CDR3 sequence is CASSRGGDRGRPVGANVLTF. The CDR3 nucleotides read TGTGCCAGCAGTCGAGGGGGGGACAGGGGGCGACCGGTCGGGGCCAACGTCCTGACTTTC.

The gene calls are TRBV5-6 and TRBJ2-7, with D tentatively TRBD2 (5 bases). The CDR3 runs to 15 residues. CDR1 and CDR2 (germline): SGHDT, YYEEEE. Trimming removed 4 bases from V and 4 bases from J, with 18 bases in between. Here the CDR3 reads CASSPSGRNYYEQYF. Written as DNA, the CDR3 is TGTGCCAGCAGCCCGAGCGGACGGAACTATTACGAGCAGTACTTC.

This sequence joins TRBV19 and TRBJ2-1; 9 bases fit TRBD1. This CDR3 is 15 amino acids long. J gave up 8 bases and V 4 bases, and 9 bases lay outside the gene matches. The germline V gene encodes CDR1 LNHDA and CDR2 SQIVND (reference sequence). The chain's CDR3 is CASSTPGTGRDEQFF. In nucleotides, the CDR3 is TGTGCCAGTAGTACTCCCGGGACAGGGAGGGATGAGCAGTTCTTC.

As to this clone: This same CDR3 is encoded by further DNA sequences in the sample. This chain links TRBV5-1 with TRBJ2-7; 8 bases line up with TRBD1. Germline CDR1 and CDR2: SGHRS and YFSETQ. The CDR3 extends over 13 amino acids. V lost 4 bases to trimming and J lost 3 bases; unmatched junction nucleotides: 3. The CDR3 loop reads CASSVQGDYEQYF. The CDR3 DNA sequence: TGCGCCAGCAGCGTACAGGGGGACTACGAGCAGTACTTC. Based on the CDR3 plus reference TRBV5-1 and TRBJ2-7, the full variable domain is KAGVTQTPRYLIKTRGQQVTLSCSPISGHRSVSWYQQTPGQGLQFLFEYFSETQRNKGNFPGRFSGRQFSNSRSEMNVSTLELGDSALYLCASSVQGDYEQYFGPGTRLTVT.

The rearrangement joins TRBV5-6 to TRBJ2-6; possible D gene TRBD1, 5 bases. Germline lookup yields CDR1 SGHDT and CDR2 YYEEEE. Trimming cost V 0 bases and J 3 bases, with 10 bases left between them. The CDR3 has 16 residues. In nucleotides, the CDR3 is TGTGCCAGCAGCTTGGGCGCAGGGATTGGGGCCAACGTCCTGACTTTC. Protein sequence: CASSLGAGIGANVLTF.

In nucleotides, the CDR3 is TGTGCCAGCAGTTTCCGTCTAGCGGGAGTACAATACGAGCAGTACTTC. Its protein is CASSFRLAGVQYEQYF. The chain links TRBV28 to TRBJ2-7; 10 nucleotides agree with TRBD2. CDR3 length equals 16 residues. V dropped 3 bases and J dropped 4; count of bases not matched to a gene: 9. CDR1 MDHEN and CDR2 SYDVKM come from the germline V gene.

This chain uses TRBV5-4 with TRBJ1-2; D call uncertain. The V gene lost 0 bases and the J gene lost 0 bases, with 9 bases spanning the gap. From germline, CDR1 is SGHNT and CDR2 YYREEE (reference sequence). The CDR3 sequence is 15 residues long. The CDR3, as DNA: TGTGCCAGCAGCTTGGTGCAGGCCACTAACTATGGCTACACCTTC. This sequence encodes CASSLVQATNYGYTF.